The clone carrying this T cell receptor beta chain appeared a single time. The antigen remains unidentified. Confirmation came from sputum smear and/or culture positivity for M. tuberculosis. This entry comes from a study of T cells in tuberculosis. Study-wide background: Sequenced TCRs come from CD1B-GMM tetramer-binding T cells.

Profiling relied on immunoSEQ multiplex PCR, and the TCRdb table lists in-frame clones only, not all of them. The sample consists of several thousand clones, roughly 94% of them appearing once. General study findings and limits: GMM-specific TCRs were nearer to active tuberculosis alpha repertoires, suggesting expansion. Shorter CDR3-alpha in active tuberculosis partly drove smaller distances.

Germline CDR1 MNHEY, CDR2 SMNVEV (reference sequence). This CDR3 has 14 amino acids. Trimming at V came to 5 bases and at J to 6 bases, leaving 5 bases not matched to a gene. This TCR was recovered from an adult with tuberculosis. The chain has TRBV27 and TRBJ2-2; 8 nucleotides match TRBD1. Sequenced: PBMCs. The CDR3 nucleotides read TGTGCCAGCAGTCTCCCGGACAGGGCCGGGGAGCTGTTTTTT. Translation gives CASSLPDRAGELFF.